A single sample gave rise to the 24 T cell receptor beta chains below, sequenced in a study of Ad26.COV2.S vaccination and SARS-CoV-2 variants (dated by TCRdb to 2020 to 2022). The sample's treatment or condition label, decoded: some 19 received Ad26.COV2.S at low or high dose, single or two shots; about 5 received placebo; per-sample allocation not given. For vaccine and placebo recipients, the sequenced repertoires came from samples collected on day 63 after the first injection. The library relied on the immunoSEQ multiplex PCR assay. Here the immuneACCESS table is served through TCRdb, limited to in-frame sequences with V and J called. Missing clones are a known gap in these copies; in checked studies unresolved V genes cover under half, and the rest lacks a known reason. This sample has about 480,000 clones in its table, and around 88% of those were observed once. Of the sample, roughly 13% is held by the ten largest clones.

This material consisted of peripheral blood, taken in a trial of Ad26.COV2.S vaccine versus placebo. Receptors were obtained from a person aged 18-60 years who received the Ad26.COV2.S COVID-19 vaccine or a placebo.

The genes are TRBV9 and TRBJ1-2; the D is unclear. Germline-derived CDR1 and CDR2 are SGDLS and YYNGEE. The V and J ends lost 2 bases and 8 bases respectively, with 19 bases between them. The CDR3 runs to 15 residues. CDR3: CASSVGGGPAGGYTF. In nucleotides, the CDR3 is TGTGCCAGCAGCGTGGGCGGAGGTCCGGCAGGAGGCTACACCTTC.

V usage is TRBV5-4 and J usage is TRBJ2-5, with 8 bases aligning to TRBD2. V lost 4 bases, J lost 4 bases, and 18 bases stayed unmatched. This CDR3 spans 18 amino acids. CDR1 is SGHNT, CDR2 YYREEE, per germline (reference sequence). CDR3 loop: CASSHPGGGAGVGETQYF. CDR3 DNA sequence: TGTGCCAGCAGCCACCCCGGGGGGGGCGCAGGGGTTGGAGAGACCCAGTACTTC.

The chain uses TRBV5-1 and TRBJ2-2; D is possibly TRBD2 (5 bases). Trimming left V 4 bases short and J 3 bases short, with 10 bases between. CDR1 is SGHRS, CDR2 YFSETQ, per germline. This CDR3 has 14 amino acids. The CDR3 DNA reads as TGCGCCAGCAGCCGGGAATCGGACACCGGGGAGCTGTTTTTT. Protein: CASSRESDTGELFF. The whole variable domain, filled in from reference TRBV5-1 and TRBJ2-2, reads KAGVTQTPRYLIKTRGQQVTLSCSPISGHRSVSWYQQTPGQGLQFLFEYFSETQRNKGNFPGRFSGRQFSNSRSEMNVSTLELGDSALYLCASSRESDTGELFFGEGSRLTVL.

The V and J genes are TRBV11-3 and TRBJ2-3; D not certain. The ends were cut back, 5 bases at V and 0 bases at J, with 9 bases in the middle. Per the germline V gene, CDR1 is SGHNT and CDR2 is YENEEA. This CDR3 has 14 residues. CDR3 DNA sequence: TGTGCCAGCAGCCCAGGACCGAGCACAGATACGCAGTATTTT. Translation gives CASSPGPSTDTQYF.

For the CDR3, the DNA is TGTGCCAGCAGCCCTAACGACGGCAGAGCTAACTATGGCTACACCTTC. It encodes CASSPNDGRANYGYTF. V is TRBV9 and J is TRBJ1-2; D is unresolved. The CDR3 extends over 16 amino acids. Deletions cut 4 bases from V and 0 bases from J, with 16 bases between. Per the germline V gene, CDR1 is SGDLS and CDR2 is YYNGEE.

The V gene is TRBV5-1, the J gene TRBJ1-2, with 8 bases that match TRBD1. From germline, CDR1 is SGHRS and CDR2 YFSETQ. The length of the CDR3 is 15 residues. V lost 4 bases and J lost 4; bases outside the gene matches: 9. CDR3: CASSATGGTSYGYTF. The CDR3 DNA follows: TGCGCCAGCAGCGCCACAGGGGGAACAAGCTATGGCTACACCTTC.

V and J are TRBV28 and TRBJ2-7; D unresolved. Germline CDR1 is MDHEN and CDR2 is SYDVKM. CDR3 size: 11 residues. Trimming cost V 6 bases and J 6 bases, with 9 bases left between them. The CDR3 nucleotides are TGTGCCAGCAGGGCGTTAGCCGAGCAGTACTTC. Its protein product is CASRALAEQYF.

The CDR3 sequence is CASSYPETTTSGPRDEQFF. For the CDR3, the DNA is TGTGCCAGCAGTTACCCAGAGACAACTACTAGCGGTCCTAGGGATGAGCAGTTCTTC. The chain is built from TRBV6-2 or TRBV6-3 and TRBJ2-1; 8 nucleotides line up with TRBD2. This CDR3 region has 19 residues. Germline assignment: CDR1 MNHEY and CDR2 SVGEGT. J lost 8 bases, V lost 2 bases, and 20 bases had no gene match.

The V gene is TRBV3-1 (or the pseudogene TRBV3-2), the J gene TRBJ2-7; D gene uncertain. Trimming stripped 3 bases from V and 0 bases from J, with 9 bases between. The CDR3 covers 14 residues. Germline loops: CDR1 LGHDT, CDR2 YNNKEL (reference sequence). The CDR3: CASSHSGASYEQYF. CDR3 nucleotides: TGTGCCAGCAGCCATTCAGGTGCCTCCTACGAGCAGTACTTC.

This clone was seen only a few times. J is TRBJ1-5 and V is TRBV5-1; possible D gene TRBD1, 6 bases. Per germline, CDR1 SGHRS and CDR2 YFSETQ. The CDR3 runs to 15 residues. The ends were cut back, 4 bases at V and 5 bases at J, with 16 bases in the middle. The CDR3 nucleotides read TGCGCCAGCAGCCGAGCGGGGACACCCGATCAGCCCCAGCATTTT. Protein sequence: CASSRAGTPDQPQHF.

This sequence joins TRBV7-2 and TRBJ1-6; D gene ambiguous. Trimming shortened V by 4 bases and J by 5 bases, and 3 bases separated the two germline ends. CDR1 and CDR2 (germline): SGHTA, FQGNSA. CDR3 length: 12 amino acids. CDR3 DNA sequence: TGTGCCAGCAGCTCTAATAATTCACCCCTCCACTTT. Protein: CASSSNNSPLHF.

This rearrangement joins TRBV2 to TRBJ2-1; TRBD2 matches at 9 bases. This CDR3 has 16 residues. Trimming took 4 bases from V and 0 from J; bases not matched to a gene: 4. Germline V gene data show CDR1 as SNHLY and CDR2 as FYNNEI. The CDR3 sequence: CASSASGDGSYNEQFF. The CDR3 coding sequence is TGTGCCAGCAGTGCTAGCGGGGACGGCTCCTACAATGAGCAGTTCTTC. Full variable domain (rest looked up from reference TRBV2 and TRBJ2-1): EPEVTQTPSHQVTQMGQEVILRCVPISNHLYFYWYRQILGQKVEFLVSFYNNEISEKSEIFDDQFSVERPDGSNFTLKIRSTKLEDSAMYFCASSASGDGSYNEQFFGPGTRLTVL.

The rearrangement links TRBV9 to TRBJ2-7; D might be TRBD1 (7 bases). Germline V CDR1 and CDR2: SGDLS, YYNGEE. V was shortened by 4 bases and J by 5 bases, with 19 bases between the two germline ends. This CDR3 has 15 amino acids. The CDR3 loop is CASSPGGFEAHEQYF. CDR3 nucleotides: TGTGCCAGCAGCCCAGGGGGGTTCGAGGCCCACGAGCAGTACTTC.

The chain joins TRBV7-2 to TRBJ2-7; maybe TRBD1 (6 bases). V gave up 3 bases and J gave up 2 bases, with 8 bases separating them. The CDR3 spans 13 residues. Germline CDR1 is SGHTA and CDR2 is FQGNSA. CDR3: CASSFWGPYEQYF. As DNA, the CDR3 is TGTGCCAGCAGCTTCTGGGGGCCCTACGAGCAGTACTTC. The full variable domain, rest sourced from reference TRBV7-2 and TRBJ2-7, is GAGVSQSPSNKVTEKGKDVELRCDPISGHTALYWYRQSLGQGLEFLIYFQGNSAPDKSGLPSDRFSAERTGGSVSTLTIQRTQQEDSAVYLCASSFWGPYEQYFGPGTRLTVT.

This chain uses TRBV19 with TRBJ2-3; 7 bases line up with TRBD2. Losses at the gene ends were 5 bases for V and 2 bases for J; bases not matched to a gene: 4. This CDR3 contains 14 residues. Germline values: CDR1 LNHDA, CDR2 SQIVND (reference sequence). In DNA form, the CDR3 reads TGTGCCAGTAGTTCCAGCGGGACCACAGATACGCAGTATTTT. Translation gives CASSSSGTTDTQYF.

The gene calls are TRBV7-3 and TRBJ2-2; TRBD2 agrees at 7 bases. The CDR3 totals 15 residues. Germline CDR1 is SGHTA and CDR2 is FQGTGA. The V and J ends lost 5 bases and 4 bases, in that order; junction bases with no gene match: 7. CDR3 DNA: TGTGCCAGCAGCCCTTCCGGGGGGACCACCGGGGAGCTGTTTTTT. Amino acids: CASSPSGGTTGELFF.

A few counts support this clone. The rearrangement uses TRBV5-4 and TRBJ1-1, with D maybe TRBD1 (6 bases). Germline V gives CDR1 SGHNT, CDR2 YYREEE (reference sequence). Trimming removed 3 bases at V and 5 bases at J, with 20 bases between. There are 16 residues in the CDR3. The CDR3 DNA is TGTGCCAGCAGCTCAGCGGGGGCGGATAGGGGGACTGAAGCTTTCTTT. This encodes CASSSAGADRGTEAFF.

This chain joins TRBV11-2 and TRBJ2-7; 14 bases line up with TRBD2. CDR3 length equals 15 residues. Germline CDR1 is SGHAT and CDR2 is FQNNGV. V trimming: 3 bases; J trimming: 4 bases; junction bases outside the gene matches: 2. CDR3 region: CASSFGTSGRYEQYF. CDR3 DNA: TGTGCCAGCAGCTTTGGGACTAGCGGGAGATACGAGCAGTACTTC.

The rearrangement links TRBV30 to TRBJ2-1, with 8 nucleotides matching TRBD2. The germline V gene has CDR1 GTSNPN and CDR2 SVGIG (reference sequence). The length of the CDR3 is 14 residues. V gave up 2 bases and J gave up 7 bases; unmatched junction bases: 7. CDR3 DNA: TGTGCCTGGAGTCGGGGGGGCCGAGTAAATGAGCAGTTCTTC. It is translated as CAWSRGGRVNEQFF.

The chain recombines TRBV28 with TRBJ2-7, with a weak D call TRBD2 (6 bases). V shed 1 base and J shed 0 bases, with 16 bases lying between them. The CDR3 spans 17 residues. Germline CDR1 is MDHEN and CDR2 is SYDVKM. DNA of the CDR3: TGTGCCAGCAGTTTATTATCGGGCGGGGCAAGCTCCTACGAGCAGTACTTC. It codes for CASSLLSGGASSYEQYF.

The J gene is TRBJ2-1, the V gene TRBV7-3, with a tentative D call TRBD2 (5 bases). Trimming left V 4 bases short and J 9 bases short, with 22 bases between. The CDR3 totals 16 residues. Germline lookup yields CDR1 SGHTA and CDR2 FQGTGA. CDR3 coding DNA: TGTGCCAGCAGCTCTGTCGTGGGAGTGGGAGTAAGTGAGCAGTTCTTC. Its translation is CASSSVVGVGVSEQFF.

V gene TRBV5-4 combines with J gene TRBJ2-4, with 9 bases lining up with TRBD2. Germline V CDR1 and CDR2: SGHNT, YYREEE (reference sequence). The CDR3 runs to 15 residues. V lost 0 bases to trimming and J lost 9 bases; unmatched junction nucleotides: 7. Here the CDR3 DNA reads TGTGCCAGCAGCTTGGACGGGACTAGCCTTAGCATTCAGTACTTC. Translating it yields CASSLDGTSLSIQYF.

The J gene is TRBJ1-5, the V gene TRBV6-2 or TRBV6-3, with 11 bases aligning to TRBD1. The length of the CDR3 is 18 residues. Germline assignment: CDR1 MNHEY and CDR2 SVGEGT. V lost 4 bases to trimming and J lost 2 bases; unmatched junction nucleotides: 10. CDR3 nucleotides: TGTGCCAGCAGTTCACGGACAGGGGGCGGGATAGGCAATCAGCCCCAGCATTTT. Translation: CASSSRTGGGIGNQPQHF.

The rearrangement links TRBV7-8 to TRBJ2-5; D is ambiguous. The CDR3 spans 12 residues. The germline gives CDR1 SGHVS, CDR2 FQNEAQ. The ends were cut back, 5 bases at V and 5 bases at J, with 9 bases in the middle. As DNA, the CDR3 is TGTGCCAGCAGCCCCCCGTTGGAGACCCAGTACTTC. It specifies CASSPPLETQYF.